This T cell receptor beta chain comes out of a study of siplizumab effects on memory and regulatory T cells. V dropped 6 bases and J dropped 3; count of bases not matched to a gene: 6. The CDR3 contains 14 residues. Germline CDR1 is MNHNY and CDR2 is SVGAGI (reference sequence). Sequencing used immunoSEQ multiplex PCR; TCRdb keeps in-frame clones, though not all of them. Of tens of thousands of clones detected, approximately 93% appear once; the ten largest clones hold roughly 7.1%. Study-wide results and caveats: Alloreactive sequences whose origin lay in unstimulated CD4+ memory cells were significantly reduced by siplizumab. Sequences below about 10^-5 frequency were poorly captured, limiting mapping of alloreactive clones. Roughly 80-95% of proliferating clones (CD4+ or CD8+) could not be assigned a naive or memory phenotype. Naive T cells seemed more diverse than memory cells and seemed major alloresponse contributors.

About this clone: The antigen remains unidentified.

The specimen sequenced was CD8+ T cells sorted from blood. This TCR was recovered from a human donor in good health. This rearrangement joins TRBV6-6 to TRBJ1-1; 8 bases are shared with TRBD1. The CDR3 spells CASSGQGGDTEAFF. The CDR3 DNA is TGTGCCAGCAGCGGACAGGGCGGTGACACTGAAGCTTTCTTT.